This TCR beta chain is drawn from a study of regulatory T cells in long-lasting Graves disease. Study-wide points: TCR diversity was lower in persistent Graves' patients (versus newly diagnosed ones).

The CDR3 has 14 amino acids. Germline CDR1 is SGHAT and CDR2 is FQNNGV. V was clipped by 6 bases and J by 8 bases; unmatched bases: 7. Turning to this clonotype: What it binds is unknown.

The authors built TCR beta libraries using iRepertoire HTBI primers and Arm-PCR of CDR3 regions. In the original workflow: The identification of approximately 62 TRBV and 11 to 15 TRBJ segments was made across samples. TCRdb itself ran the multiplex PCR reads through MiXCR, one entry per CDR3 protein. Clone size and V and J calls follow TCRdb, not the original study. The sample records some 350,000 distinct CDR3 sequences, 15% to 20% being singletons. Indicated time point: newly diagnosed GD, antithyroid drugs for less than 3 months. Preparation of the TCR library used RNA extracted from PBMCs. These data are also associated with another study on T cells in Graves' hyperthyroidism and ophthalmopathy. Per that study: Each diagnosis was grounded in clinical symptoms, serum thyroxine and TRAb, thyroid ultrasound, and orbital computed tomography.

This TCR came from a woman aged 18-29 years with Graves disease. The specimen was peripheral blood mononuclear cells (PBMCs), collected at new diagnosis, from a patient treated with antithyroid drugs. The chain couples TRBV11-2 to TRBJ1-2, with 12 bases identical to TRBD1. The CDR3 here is CASRGGQGAGGYTF. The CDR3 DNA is TGTGCCAGCAGAGGGGGACAGGGGGCAGGAGGCTACACCTTC.